This T cell receptor (beta chain) was recovered during a study of beta chain features in type 1 diabetes. In its sample, this clone was seen a few times. This CDR3 comprises 16 residues. The V gene end was trimmed by 5 bases and the J gene end by 1 base; junction bases not matched to a gene: 7. CDR1 is SGHNT and CDR2 is YYREEE in the germline V gene (reference sequence). Since all of the isolated RNA was reverse transcribed, expressed TCRB transcripts were what got sequenced. The data were produced by immunoSEQ multiplex PCR, yet TCRdb's version contains in-frame clones alone and is incomplete. This table holds 250,000 to 350,000 clones, about 14% found once.

The receptor was isolated from a man aged 25 to 40 in good health. This chain uses TRBV5-4 with TRBJ2-2; 8 nucleotides match TRBD2. Material for sequencing was central memory CD4+ T cells from blood. CDR3: CASSSPTSGNTGELFF. The CDR3 nucleotides are TGTGCCAGCAGTTCTCCTACTAGCGGGAACACCGGGGAGCTGTTTTTT.